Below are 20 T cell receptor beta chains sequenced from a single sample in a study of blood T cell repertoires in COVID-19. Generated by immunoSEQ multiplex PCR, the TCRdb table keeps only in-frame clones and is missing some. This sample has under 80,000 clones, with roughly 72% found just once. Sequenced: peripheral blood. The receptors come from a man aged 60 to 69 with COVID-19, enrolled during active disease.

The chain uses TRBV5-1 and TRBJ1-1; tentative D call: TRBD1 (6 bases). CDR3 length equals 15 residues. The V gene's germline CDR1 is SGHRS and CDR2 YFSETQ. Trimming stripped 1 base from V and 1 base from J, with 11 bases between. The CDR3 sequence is CASSLWGGGNTEAFF. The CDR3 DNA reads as TGCGCCAGCAGCTTGTGGGGAGGGGGGAACACTGAAGCTTTCTTT.

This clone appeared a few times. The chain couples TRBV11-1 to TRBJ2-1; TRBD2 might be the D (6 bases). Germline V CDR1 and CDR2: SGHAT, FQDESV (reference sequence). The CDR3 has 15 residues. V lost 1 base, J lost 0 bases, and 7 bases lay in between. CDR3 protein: CASSLVAVSYNEQFF. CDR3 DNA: TGTGCCAGCAGCTTAGTAGCGGTCTCCTACAATGAGCAGTTCTTC. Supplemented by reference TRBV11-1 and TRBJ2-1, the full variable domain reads EAEVAQSPRYKITEKSQAVAFWCDPISGHATLYWYRQILGQGPELLVQFQDESVVDDSQLPKDRFSAERLKGVDSTLKIQPAELGDSAMYLCASSLVAVSYNEQFFGPGTRLTVL.

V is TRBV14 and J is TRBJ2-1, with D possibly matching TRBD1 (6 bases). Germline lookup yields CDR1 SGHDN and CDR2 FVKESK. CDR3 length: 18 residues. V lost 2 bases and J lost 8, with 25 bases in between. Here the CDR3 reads CASSQRDTPTGWMDEQFF. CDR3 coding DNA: TGTGCCAGCAGCCAACGGGACACACCTACCGGGTGGATGGATGAGCAGTTCTTC.

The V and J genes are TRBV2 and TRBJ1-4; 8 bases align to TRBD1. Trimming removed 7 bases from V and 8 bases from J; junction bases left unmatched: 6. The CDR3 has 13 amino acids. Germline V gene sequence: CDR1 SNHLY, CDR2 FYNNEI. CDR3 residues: CASNGQGTEKLFF. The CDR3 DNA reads TGTGCCAGCAATGGACAGGGCACGGAAAAACTGTTTTTT.

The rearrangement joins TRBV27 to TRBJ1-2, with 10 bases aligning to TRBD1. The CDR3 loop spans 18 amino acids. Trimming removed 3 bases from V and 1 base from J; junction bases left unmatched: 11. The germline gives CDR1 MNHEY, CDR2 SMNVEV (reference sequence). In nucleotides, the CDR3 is TGTGCCAGCAGTTTGTATGGCCCCGGGACAGGGGTTAACTATGGCTACACCTTC. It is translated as CASSLYGPGTGVNYGYTF.

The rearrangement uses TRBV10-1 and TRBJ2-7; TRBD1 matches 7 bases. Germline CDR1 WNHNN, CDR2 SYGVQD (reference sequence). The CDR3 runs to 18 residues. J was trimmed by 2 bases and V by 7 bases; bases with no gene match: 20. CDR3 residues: CASTKIPYSGTDTYEQYF. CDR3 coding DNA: TGCGCCAGCACCAAAATACCCTACTCCGGGACAGACACCTACGAGCAGTACTTC.

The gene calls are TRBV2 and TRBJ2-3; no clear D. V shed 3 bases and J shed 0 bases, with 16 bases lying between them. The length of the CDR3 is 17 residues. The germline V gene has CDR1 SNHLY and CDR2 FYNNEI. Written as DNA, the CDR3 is TGTGCCAGCAGTGAGGTCCCCTTGGCCGCCAGCACAGATACGCAGTATTTT. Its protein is CASSEVPLAASTDTQYF.

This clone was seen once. For the CDR3, the DNA is TGTGCCAGCAGCGCGACAGGGTACGGCTACACCTTC. Translation: CASSATGYGYTF. The V call is TRBV2, the J call TRBJ1-2, with TRBD1 matching over 7 bases. Trimming at V came to 6 bases and at J to 8 bases, leaving 6 bases not matched to a gene. CDR3 length: 12 amino acids. Germline assignment: CDR1 SNHLY and CDR2 FYNNEI.

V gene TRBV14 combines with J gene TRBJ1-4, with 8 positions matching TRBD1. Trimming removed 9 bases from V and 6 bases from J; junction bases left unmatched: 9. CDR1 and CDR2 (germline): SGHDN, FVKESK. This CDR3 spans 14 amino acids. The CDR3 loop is CARDLDRDHEKLFF. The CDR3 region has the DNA TGTGCCAGAGACCTGGACAGGGACCATGAAAAACTGTTTTTT.

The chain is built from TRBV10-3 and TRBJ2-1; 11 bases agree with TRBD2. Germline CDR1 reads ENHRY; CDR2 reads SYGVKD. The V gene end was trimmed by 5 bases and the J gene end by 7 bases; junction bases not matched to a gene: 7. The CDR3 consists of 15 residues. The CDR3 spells CAISPITSGGNEQFF. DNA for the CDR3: TGTGCCATCAGTCCCATCACTAGCGGGGGTAATGAGCAGTTCTTC.

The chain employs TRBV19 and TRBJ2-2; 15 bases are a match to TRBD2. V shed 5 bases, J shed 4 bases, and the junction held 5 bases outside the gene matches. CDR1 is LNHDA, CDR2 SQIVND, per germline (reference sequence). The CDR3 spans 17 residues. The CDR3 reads CASSSGLAGGVTGELFF. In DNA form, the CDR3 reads TGTGCCAGTAGTTCAGGACTAGCGGGAGGGGTCACCGGGGAGCTGTTTTTT.

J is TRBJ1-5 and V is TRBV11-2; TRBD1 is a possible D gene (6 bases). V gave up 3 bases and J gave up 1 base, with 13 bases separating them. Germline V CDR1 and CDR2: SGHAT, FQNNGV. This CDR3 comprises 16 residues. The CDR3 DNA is TGTGCCAGCAGCTTGCTTCCCGGACAGAGCAATCAGCCCCAGCATTTT. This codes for CASSLLPGQSNQPQHF.

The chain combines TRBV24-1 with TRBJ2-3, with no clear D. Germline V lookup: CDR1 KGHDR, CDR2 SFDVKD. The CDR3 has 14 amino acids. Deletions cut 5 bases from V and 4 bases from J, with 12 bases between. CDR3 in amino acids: CATSGSLLADTQYF. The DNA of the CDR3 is TGTGCCACCAGTGGTAGCCTGTTGGCAGATACGCAGTATTTT.

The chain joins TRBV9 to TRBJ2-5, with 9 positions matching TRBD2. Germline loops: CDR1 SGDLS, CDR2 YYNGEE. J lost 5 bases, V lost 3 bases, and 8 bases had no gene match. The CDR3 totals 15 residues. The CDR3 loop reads CASSARAGGRETQYF. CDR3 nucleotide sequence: TGTGCCAGCAGCGCCAGAGCGGGGGGCCGGGAGACCCAGTACTTC.

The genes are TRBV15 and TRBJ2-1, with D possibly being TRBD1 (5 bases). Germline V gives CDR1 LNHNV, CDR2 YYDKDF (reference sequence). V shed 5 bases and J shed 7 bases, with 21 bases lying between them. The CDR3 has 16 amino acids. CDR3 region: CATSPRLAGLKNEQFF. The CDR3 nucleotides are TGTGCCACCAGCCCCCGACTGGCAGGGCTTAAGAATGAGCAGTTCTTC.

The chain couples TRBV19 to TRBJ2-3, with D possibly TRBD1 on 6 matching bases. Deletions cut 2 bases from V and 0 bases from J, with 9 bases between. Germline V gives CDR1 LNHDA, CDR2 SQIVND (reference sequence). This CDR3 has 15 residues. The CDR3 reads CASSIRTESTDTQYF. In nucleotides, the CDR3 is TGTGCCAGTAGTATAAGGACAGAGAGCACAGATACGCAGTATTTT.

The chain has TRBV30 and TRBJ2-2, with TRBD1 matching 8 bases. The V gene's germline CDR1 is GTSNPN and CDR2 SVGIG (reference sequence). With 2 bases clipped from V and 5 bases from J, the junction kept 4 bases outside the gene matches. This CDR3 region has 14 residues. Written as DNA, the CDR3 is TGTGCCTGGAGTTCTTACAGGGGGACCGGGGAGCTGTTTTTT. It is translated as CAWSSYRGTGELFF.

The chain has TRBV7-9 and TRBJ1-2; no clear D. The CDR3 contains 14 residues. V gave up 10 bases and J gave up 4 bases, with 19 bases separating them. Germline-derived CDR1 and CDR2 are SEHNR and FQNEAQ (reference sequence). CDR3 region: CATAITGGFYGYTF. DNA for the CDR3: TGTGCCACAGCTATAACGGGAGGTTTCTATGGCTACACCTTC.

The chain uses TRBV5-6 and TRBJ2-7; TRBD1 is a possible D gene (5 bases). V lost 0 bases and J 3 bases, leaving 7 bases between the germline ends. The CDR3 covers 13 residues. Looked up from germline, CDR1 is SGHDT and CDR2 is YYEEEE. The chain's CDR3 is CASSLEGIYEQYF. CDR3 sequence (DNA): TGTGCCAGCAGCTTGGAGGGGATCTACGAGCAGTACTTC.

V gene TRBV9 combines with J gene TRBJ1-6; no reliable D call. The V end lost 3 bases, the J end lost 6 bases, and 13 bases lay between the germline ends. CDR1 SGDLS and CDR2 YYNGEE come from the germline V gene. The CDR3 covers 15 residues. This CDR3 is CASSAHLEGNSPLHF. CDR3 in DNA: TGTGCCAGCAGCGCTCACCTCGAGGGTAATTCACCCCTCCACTTT.